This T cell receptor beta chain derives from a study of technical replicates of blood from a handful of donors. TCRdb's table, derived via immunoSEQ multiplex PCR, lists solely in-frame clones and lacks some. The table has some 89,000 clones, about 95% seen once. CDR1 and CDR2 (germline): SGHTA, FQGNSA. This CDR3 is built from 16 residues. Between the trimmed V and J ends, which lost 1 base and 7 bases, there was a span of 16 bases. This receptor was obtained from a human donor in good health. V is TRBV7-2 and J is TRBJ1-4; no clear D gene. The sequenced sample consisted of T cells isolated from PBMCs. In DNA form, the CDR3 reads TGTGCCAGCAGCTTAGTGCGGGTTCGTTTATTTGAAAAACTGTTTTTT. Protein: CASSLVRVRLFEKLFF.